This TCR beta chain was observed in a study of blood T cells in healthy people across ages. The donors, healthy Caucasians from Russia, were aged about 6 to 95. Combining a sample-barcoded 5' primer with a J-beta primer mix, a second PCR ran for roughly 7 to 11 cycles. Any given sample supplied a minimum of 2.5 million CDR3-containing paired-end reads. TCRdb reanalysed the 5' RACE reads using MiXCR and keeps one entry per CDR3 protein. This table holds about 1.8 million distinct CDR3 sequences, 49% found once. A note on this clonotype: The junction differs from germline at one of its ends, possibly a read error.

This CDR3 has 16 amino acids. From germline, CDR1 is SSHAT and CDR2 FNYEAQ (reference sequence). Sequencing used blood. The chain carries TRBV7-7 and TRBJ2-3, with TRBD2 identical over 16 bases. The receptor was derived from a woman aged 40-49 years in good health. The DNA for the CDR3 is TGTGCTAGCAGCCCGGGACTAGCGGGGGGGCCATATACGCAGTATTTT. It specifies CASSPGLAGGPYTQYF.